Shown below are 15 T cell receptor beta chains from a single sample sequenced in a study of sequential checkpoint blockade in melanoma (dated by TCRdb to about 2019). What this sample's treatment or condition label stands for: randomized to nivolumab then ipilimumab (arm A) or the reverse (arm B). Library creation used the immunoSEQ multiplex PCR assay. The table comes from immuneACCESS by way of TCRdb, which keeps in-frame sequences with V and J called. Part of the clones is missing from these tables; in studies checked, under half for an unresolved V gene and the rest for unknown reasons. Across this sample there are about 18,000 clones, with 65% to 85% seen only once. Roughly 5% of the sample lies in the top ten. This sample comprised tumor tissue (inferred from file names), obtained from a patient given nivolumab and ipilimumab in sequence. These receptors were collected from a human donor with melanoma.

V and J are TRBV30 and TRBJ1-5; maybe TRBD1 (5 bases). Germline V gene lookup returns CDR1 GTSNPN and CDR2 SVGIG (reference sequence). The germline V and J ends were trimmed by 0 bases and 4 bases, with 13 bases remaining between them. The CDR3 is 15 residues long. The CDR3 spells CAWSVSAGPNQPQHF. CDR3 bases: TGTGCCTGGAGTGTATCCGCAGGGCCTAATCAGCCCCAGCATTTT.

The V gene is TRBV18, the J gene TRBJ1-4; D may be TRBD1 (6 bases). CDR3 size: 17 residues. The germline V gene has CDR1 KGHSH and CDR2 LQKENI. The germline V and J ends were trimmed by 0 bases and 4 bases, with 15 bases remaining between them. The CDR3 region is CASSPPESGTLNEKLFF. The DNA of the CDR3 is TGTGCCAGCTCACCACCGGAATCCGGGACACTTAATGAAAAACTGTTTTTT.

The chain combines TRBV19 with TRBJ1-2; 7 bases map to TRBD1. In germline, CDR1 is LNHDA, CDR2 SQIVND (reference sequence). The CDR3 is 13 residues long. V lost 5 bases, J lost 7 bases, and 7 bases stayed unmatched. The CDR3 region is CASSATGTAGYTF. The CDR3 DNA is TGTGCCAGTAGTGCAACCGGGACAGCTGGCTACACCTTC. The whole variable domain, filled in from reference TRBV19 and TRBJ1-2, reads DGGITQSPKYLFRKEGQNVTLSCEQNLNHDAMYWYRQDPGQGLRLIYYSQIVNDFQKGDIAEGYSVSREKKESFPLTVTSAQKNPTAFYLCASSATGTAGYTFGSGTRLTVV.

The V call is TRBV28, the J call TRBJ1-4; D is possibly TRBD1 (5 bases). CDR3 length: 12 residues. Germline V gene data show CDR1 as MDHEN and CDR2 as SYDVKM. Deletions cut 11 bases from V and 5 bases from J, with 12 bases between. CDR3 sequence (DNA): TGTGCCGCGGCAGGGAGAAATGAAAAACTGTTTTTT. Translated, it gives CAAAGRNEKLFF.

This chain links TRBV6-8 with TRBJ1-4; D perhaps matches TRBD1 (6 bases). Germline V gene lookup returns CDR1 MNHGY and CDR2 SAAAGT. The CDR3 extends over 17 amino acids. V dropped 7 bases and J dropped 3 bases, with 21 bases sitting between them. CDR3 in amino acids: CASKKQGSGLSNEKLFF. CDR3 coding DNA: TGTGCCAGCAAAAAACAGGGTTCAGGACTTTCTAATGAAAAACTGTTTTTT.

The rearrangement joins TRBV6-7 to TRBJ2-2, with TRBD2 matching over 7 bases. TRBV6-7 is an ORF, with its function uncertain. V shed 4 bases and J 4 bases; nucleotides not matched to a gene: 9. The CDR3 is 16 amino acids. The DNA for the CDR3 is TGTGCCAGCAGTTTAACGGGAGGAGGGAGCACCGGGGAGCTGTTTTTT. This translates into CASSLTGGGSTGELFF.

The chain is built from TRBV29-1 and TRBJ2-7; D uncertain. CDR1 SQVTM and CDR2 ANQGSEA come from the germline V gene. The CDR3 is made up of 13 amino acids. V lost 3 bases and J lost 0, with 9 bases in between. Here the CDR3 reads CSVEGSTSYEQYF. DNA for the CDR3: TGCAGCGTTGAGGGCAGTACCTCCTACGAGCAGTACTTC.

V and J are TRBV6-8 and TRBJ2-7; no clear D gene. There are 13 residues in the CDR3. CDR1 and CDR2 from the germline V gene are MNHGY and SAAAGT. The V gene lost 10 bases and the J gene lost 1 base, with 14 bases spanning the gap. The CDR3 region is CATHLGGSYEQYF. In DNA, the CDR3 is TGTGCCACCCACCTTGGCGGTTCCTACGAGCAGTACTTC.

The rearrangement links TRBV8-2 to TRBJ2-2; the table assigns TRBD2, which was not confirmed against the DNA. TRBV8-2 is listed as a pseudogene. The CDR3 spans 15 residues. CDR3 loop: CASSLERGGAGELFF. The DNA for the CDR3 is TGTGCCAGCAGTTTAGAAAGGGGAGGGGCCGGGGAGCTGTTTTTT.

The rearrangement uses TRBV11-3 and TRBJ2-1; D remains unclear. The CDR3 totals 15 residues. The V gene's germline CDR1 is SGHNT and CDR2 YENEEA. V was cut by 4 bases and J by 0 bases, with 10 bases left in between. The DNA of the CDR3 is TGTGCCAGCAGCTCTGAACGGAGCTCCTACAATGAGCAGTTCTTC. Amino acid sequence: CASSSERSSYNEQFF. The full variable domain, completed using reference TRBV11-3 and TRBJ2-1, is EAGVVQSPRYKIIEKKQPVAFWCNPISGHNTLYWYLQNLGQGPELLIRYENEEAVDDSQLPKDRFSAERLKGVDSTLKIQPAELGDSAVYLCASSSERSSYNEQFFGPGTRLTVL.

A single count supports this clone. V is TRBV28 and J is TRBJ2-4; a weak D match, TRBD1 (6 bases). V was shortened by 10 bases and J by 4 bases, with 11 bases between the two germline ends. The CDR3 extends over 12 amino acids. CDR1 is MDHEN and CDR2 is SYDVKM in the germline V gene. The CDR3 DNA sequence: TGTGCCACCCTGGGGGCTAAAAACATTCAGTACTTC. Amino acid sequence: CATLGAKNIQYF.

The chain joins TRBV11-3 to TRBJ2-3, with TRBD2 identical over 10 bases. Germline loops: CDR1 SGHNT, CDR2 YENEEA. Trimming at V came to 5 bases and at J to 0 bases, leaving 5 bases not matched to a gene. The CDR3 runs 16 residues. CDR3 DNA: TGTGCCAGCAGCCGTTCAGCGGGAGGGAGCACAGATACGCAGTATTTT. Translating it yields CASSRSAGGSTDTQYF.

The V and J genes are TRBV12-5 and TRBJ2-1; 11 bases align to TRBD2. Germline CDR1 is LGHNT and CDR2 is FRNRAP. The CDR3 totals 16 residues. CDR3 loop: CASTGTSGSLGNEQFF. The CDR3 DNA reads TGTGCCAGCACCGGGACTAGCGGATCCTTGGGCAATGAGCAGTTCTTC.

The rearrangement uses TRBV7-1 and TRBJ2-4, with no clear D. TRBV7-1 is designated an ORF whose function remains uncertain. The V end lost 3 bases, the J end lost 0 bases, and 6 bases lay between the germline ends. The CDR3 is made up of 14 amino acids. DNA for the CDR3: TGTGCCAGCAGCTCCGGGCTAGCCAAAAACATTCAGTACTTC. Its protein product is CASSSGLAKNIQYF.

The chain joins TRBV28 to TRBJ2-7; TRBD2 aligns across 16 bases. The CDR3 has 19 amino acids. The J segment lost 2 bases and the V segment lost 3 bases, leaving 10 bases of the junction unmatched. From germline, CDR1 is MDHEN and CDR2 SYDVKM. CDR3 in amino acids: CASSLRVGTSGRAPYEQYF. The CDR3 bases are TGTGCCAGCAGTTTGAGGGTAGGGACTAGCGGGAGGGCCCCCTACGAGCAGTACTTC.